These T cell receptor beta chains were read from a single sample in a study of cytomegalovirus exposure and HLA in healthy donors. TCRdb's table, derived via immunoSEQ multiplex PCR, lists solely in-frame clones and lacks some. The table records roughly 300,000 clones, approximately 86% of them present only once. Specimen: PBMCs. The receptors were sampled from a woman aged 30 to 39 in good health and CMV-seropositive. Each CDR3 is given with its conserved first and last residue. A D gene is named only where the DNA matches it firmly.

d_call	v_call	cdr3_aa
NA	TRBV7-3	CASSGTLKTEAFF
NA	TRBV6-1	CASSEGDRNTIYF
NA	TRBV11-2	CASSLVVYTEAFF
NA	TRBV7-9	CASSPSVWNYEQYF
TRBD2	TRBV7-3	CASSSLAGGPNEQFF
NA	TRBV29-1	CSVDIDYEQFF
NA	TRBV6-5	CASSAYGPTYEQYF
TRBD1	TRBV6-4	CASRAQGAPDTEAFF
NA	TRBV5-1	CASSLVQDNEQFF
NA	TRBV14	CASSQTSTVAQYF